The 26 T cell receptor beta chains listed next were all sequenced from one sample in a study of blood T cell repertoires in COVID-19. The data were produced by immunoSEQ multiplex PCR, yet TCRdb's version contains in-frame clones alone and is incomplete. This sample has 85,000 to 100,000 clones, with less than 90% found just once. Sequencing was performed on peripheral blood. These receptors were collected from a man aged 55 to 70 with acute or convalescent COVID-19.

V and J are TRBV6-1 and TRBJ1-2, with D possibly matching TRBD1 (6 bases). The CDR3 has 17 residues. V was pared by 2 bases and J by 6 bases, with 22 bases between. Germline loops: CDR1 MNHNS, CDR2 SASEGT. The CDR3 region is CASSERGWQGSRDGYTF. CDR3 nucleotide sequence: TGTGCCAGCAGTGAACGGGGCTGGCAGGGGTCTCGGGATGGCTACACCTTC.

The chain uses TRBV3-1 (or the pseudogene TRBV3-2) and TRBJ2-1; 10 bases are a match to TRBD2. V shed 5 bases, J shed 6 bases, and the junction held 10 bases outside the gene matches. CDR3 length: 16 residues. Germline CDR1 is LGHDT and CDR2 is YNNKEL (reference sequence). The CDR3 coding sequence is TGTGCCAGCAGCTGGTCTAGCGGGGGAGGTAGCAATGAGCAGTTCTTC. It yields the protein CASSWSSGGGSNEQFF.

The chain carries TRBV27 and TRBJ2-7, with D perhaps matching TRBD1 (6 bases). Per germline, CDR1 MNHEY and CDR2 SMNVEV (reference sequence). V lost 3 bases to trimming and J lost 3 bases, with 12 bases between them. The CDR3 contains 14 residues. The CDR3 region is CASSFWDKLYEQYF. The DNA of the CDR3 is TGTGCCAGCAGTTTCTGGGACAAGCTCTACGAGCAGTACTTC.

This clone was seen a single time. The CDR3 DNA sequence: TGTGCCAGCAGCGATGTGAAGGGGGCAGATACGCAGTATTTT. Translated, it gives CASSDVKGADTQYF. V and J are TRBV9 and TRBJ2-3; TRBD1 is a possible D gene (6 bases). Trimming removed 3 bases from V and 4 bases from J, with 12 bases in between. This CDR3 has 14 amino acids. CDR1 and CDR2 (germline): SGDLS, YYNGEE.

The rearrangement joins TRBV18 to TRBJ1-1, with TRBD1 as a possible D gene (5 bases). The germline V gene encodes CDR1 KGHSH and CDR2 LQKENI. CDR3 length: 14 amino acids. With 5 bases removed from V and 0 bases from J, the gap between germline ends came to 10 bases. In DNA form, the CDR3 reads TGTGCCAGCTCAGTACAGGCGATGAACACTGAAGCTTTCTTT. It codes for CASSVQAMNTEAFF.

The chain couples TRBV10-3 to TRBJ1-6; TRBD1 aligns across 10 bases. Per germline, CDR1 ENHRY and CDR2 SYGVKD. The CDR3 consists of 15 residues. V was clipped by 6 bases and J by 7 bases; unmatched bases: 6. Here the CDR3 reads CAIRGTGATNSPLHF. In DNA, the CDR3 is TGTGCCATCAGGGGGACAGGGGCGACAAATTCACCCCTCCACTTT.

V gene TRBV11-3 combines with J gene TRBJ1-6; no reliable D call. The V gene lost 1 base and the J gene lost 7 bases, with 11 bases spanning the gap. Germline V CDR1 and CDR2: SGHNT, YENEEA. CDR3 length: 15 amino acids. Here the CDR3 reads CASSLARVRNSPLHF. The CDR3 DNA reads as TGTGCCAGCAGCTTAGCACGGGTACGGAATTCACCCCTCCACTTT.

This chain links TRBV6-5 with TRBJ2-7; 7 bases map to TRBD1. The CDR3 length is 13 residues. Germline-derived CDR1 and CDR2 are MNHEY and SVGAGI. The V gene end was trimmed by 7 bases and the J gene end by 2 bases; junction bases not matched to a gene: 5. The CDR3 region is CASNWDRAYEQYF. The CDR3 region has the DNA TGTGCCAGCAATTGGGACAGAGCCTACGAGCAGTACTTC.

There are a few counts of this clone. The chain links TRBV4-2 to TRBJ2-2; tentative D call: TRBD1 (5 bases). The CDR3 has 16 amino acids. The germline CDR1 and CDR2 sequences are LGHNA and YNFKEQ. The V end lost 0 bases, the J end lost 5 bases, and 13 bases lay between the germline ends. The CDR3 nucleotides are TGTGCCAGCAGCCAAGATCGGCGCAGGGCGACCGGGGAGCTGTTTTTT. Residues: CASSQDRRRATGELFF.

This clone has only one observation. The chain links TRBV6-5 to TRBJ1-2; 8 bases are a match to TRBD1. Losses at the gene ends were 2 bases for V and 8 bases for J; bases not matched to a gene: 10. Germline CDR1 and CDR2: MNHEY and SVGAGI. The CDR3 runs to 15 residues. The CDR3 sequence is CASSYTYRGDMGYTF. CDR3 sequence (DNA): TGTGCCAGCAGTTACACTTACAGGGGGGATATGGGCTACACCTTC.

The chain employs TRBV4-2 and TRBJ2-6; TRBD2 matches 7 bases. This CDR3 contains 17 residues. Germline V CDR1 and CDR2: LGHNA, YNFKEQ. V trimming: 4 bases; J trimming: 0 bases; junction bases outside the gene matches: 6. The CDR3: CASSPQAGDSGANVLTF. For the CDR3, the DNA is TGTGCCAGCAGCCCTCAGGCGGGGGACTCTGGGGCCAACGTCCTGACTTTC.

The V and J genes are TRBV5-4 and TRBJ1-4; TRBD1 aligns across 9 bases. The CDR3 has 13 residues. Per the germline V gene, CDR1 is SGHNT and CDR2 is YYREEE (reference sequence). The V segment lost 4 bases and the J segment 6 bases; nucleotides outside the gene matches: 1. The CDR3 bases are TGTGCCAGCAGCGGGGACAGGGATGAAAAACTGTTTTTT. Amino acid sequence: CASSGDRDEKLFF. Full variable domain (outside the CDR3, taken from reference TRBV5-4 and TRBJ1-4): ETGVTQSPTHLIKTRGQQVTLRCSSQSGHNTVSWYQQALGQGPQFIFQYYREEENGRGNFPPRFSGLQFPNYSSELNVNALELDDSALYLCASSGDRDEKLFFGSGTQLSVL.

The V call is TRBV29-1, the J call TRBJ1-1, with TRBD1 identical over 10 bases. V lost 7 bases and J lost 5; bases outside the gene matches: 7. CDR3 length equals 13 residues. The germline gives CDR1 SQVTM, CDR2 ANQGSEA. The CDR3 coding sequence is TGCAGCGCCCGACAGGGGGCGAATACTGAAGCTTTCTTT. Translation: CSARQGANTEAFF.

V gene TRBV4-1 combines with J gene TRBJ1-5; tentatively, D is TRBD1 (5 bases). CDR3 size: 16 residues. Trimming pared 0 bases from V and 0 bases from J, leaving 9 bases between. The germline V gene encodes CDR1 MGHRA and CDR2 YSYEKL. The CDR3 loop is CASSQDGGYSNQPQHF. CDR3 nucleotides: TGCGCCAGCAGCCAAGATGGGGGGTATAGCAATCAGCCCCAGCATTTT.

CDR3 DNA sequence: TGTGCCAGCAGTTTACTAGCGGGAGTTGAGCAGTTCTTC. This translates into CASSLLAGVEQFF. The chain couples TRBV12-3 or TRBV12-4 to TRBJ2-1; 10 bases agree with TRBD2. The CDR3 consists of 13 residues. The V gene end was trimmed by 2 bases and the J gene end by 9 bases; junction bases not matched to a gene: 1.

This clone was seen only a few times. V is TRBV6-6 and J is TRBJ2-5; tentatively, D is TRBD2 (7 bases). Trimming removed 7 bases at V and 5 bases at J, with 17 bases between. CDR3 size: 14 residues. Germline V CDR1 and CDR2: MNHNY, SVGAGI (reference sequence). CDR3 coding DNA: TGTGCCAGCACCTCAGGCGGGGGCTGGGAGACCCAGTACTTC. It yields the protein CASTSGGGWETQYF.

The DNA of the CDR3 is TGTGCCAGCAGCCATTCAGGACAGGCTGCTAACTATGGCTACACCTTC. Translation gives CASSHSGQAANYGYTF. The chain links TRBV3-1 (or the pseudogene TRBV3-2) to TRBJ1-2; 7 nucleotides line up with TRBD1. J lost 0 bases, V lost 3 bases, and 7 bases had no gene match. Germline CDR1 and CDR2: LGHDT and YNNKEL (reference sequence). The CDR3 has 16 amino acids.

This clone was observed a handful of times. Here the CDR3 DNA reads TGCGCCACGCGACAGGGGCAGACTGAAGCTTTCTTT. Translation: CATRQGQTEAFF. The chain uses TRBV10-2 and TRBJ1-1; 8 bases align to TRBD1. The trim removed 10 bases at V and 5 bases at J, leaving 6 bases unmatched. CDR3 size: 12 residues. CDR1 and CDR2 (germline): WSHSY, SAAADI.

The chain uses TRBV13 and TRBJ2-5, with 14 bases identical to TRBD2. The CDR3 has 14 residues. Germline V lookup: CDR1 PRHDT, CDR2 FYEKMQ (reference sequence). V shed 5 bases, J shed 9 bases, and the junction held 5 bases outside the gene matches. CDR3 coding DNA: TGTGCCAGCAGCCCAGAGACTAGCGGGGGGGCCCAGTACTTC. It codes for CASSPETSGGAQYF.

A word on this clone: Just one base apart from a much larger clone, this may be a read error. This chain uses TRBV12-3 or TRBV12-4 with TRBJ2-3; D remains unclear. This CDR3 is built from 11 residues. Between the trimmed V and J ends, which lost 6 bases and 5 bases, there was a span of 6 bases. In DNA form, the CDR3 reads TGTGCCAGCAGCCTAAGAGATACGCAGTATTTT. Protein sequence: CASSLRDTQYF.

This sequence joins TRBV11-2 and TRBJ1-4, with 9 bases fitting TRBD1. With 4 bases clipped from V and 8 bases from J, the junction kept 8 bases outside the gene matches. Germline-derived CDR1 and CDR2 are SGHAT and FQNNGV. The CDR3 is 15 amino acids. CDR3 residues: CASSSRRTGVEKLFF. DNA of the CDR3: TGTGCCAGCAGCTCCCGGAGGACAGGGGTGGAAAAACTGTTTTTT.

The CDR3 here is CATSRDVNRVAEAFF. The CDR3 nucleotides read TGTGCCACCAGCAGAGATGTGAACAGGGTGGCTGAAGCTTTCTTT. This sequence joins TRBV15 and TRBJ1-1, with D possibly being TRBD1 (6 bases). Germline V gene lookup returns CDR1 LNHNV and CDR2 YYDKDF (reference sequence). Trimming removed 0 bases at V and 6 bases at J, with 14 bases between. The length of the CDR3 is 15 residues.

This sequence joins TRBV7-3 and TRBJ2-3; D is perhaps TRBD2 (5 bases). This CDR3 contains 14 residues. CDR1 is SGHTA and CDR2 is FQGTGA in the germline V gene. V was trimmed by 3 bases and J by 0 bases, leaving 7 bases between them. The CDR3 bases are TGTGCCAGCAGCTTCGGGATGAGCACAGATACGCAGTATTTT. Its translation: CASSFGMSTDTQYF.

V gene TRBV2 combines with J gene TRBJ2-7, with 11 nucleotides matching TRBD2. The germline V gene encodes CDR1 SNHLY and CDR2 FYNNEI. Trimming removed 7 bases from V and 4 bases from J; junction bases left unmatched: 9. This CDR3 is built from 15 residues. CDR3 DNA sequence: TGTGCCAGCATTCCCCTGGGGACTAGCGGATACGAGCAGTACTTC. Its protein is CASIPLGTSGYEQYF.

This sequence joins TRBV11-2 and TRBJ2-2; a possible D gene is TRBD2 (5 bases). Looked up from germline, CDR1 is SGHAT and CDR2 is FQNNGV. The ends were cut back, 5 bases at V and 0 bases at J, with 13 bases in the middle. The CDR3 consists of 16 residues. The CDR3 sequence is CASSRGLRSNTGELFF. The CDR3 DNA follows: TGTGCCAGCAGCCGTGGACTGAGATCGAACACCGGGGAGCTGTTTTTT.

V and J are TRBV6-5 and TRBJ1-1; tentatively, D is TRBD1 (5 bases). V lost 6 bases to trimming and J lost 4 bases, with 18 bases between them. Germline V gene sequence: CDR1 MNHEY, CDR2 SVGAGI. This CDR3 contains 15 residues. CDR3 nucleotides: TGTGCCAGCAGACTTGGGCGTGGGGGGAGCACTGAAGCTTTCTTT. Translated, it gives CASRLGRGGSTEAFF.